The T cell receptor (beta chain) described here comes from a study of response to subunit inactivated influenza vaccine. Study conclusions and caveats: Seasonal influenza vaccination, on each occasion, was suggested by the authors to recruit few new T cells.

Using its own MiXCR run on the RT-PCR reads, TCRdb lists one record per CDR3 protein. The sample lists about 160,000 distinct CDR3 sequences, 9.5% to 13% seen once, with 9.5% to 15% in the top ten. The CDR3 runs to 14 residues. The V gene lost 3 bases and the J gene lost 6 bases, with 11 bases spanning the gap. Per the germline V gene, CDR1 is SGHTA and CDR2 is FQGNSA. The table lists this clonotype with a few counts. Its target is not known. The receptor was isolated from a man aged 45-65 years who received an inactivated influenza vaccine. The source was non-naive T cells sorted from PBMCs, collected about 6 weeks after vaccination. This chain connects TRBV7-2 to TRBJ2-2; TRBD1 might be the D (6 bases). The CDR3 bases are TGTGCCAGCAGCTTTAGGGGGATGGCCGGGGAGCTGTTTTTT. It translates to CASSFRGMAGELFF. Variable domain in full (rest from reference TRBV7-2 and TRBJ2-2): GAGVSQSPSNKVTEKGKDVELRCDPISGHTALYWYRQSLGQGLEFLIYFQGNSAPDKSGLPSDRFSAERTGGSVSTLTIQRTQQEDSAVYLCASSFRGMAGELFFGEGSRLTVL.